One and the same sample provided the 10 T cell receptor beta chains below, sequenced in a study of response to subunit inactivated influenza vaccine. A single record per CDR3 protein comes from TCRdb applying MiXCR to the RT-PCR reads. In the table there are hundreds of thousands of distinct CDR3 sequences, 10% to 15% of which are singletons. This specimen was non-naive T cells sorted from PBMCs, taken about 14 days before vaccination. The source is a man aged 50 to 60 who received an inactivated influenza vaccine.

DNA for the CDR3: TGCGCCAGCAGCTTGGCCGCGGGGTTAATCAATGAGCAGTTCTTC. It specifies CASSLAAGLINEQFF. The rearrangement links TRBV5-1 to TRBJ2-1; the D gene is possibly TRBD2 (6 bases). This CDR3 spans 15 amino acids. V was cut by 0 bases and J by 6 bases, with 13 bases left in between. Germline V gives CDR1 SGHRS, CDR2 YFSETQ.

In its sample, this clonotype was seen a few times. J is TRBJ2-3 and V is TRBV27; D is possibly TRBD2 (6 bases). The V end lost 1 base, the J end lost 4 bases, and 6 bases lay between the germline ends. In germline, CDR1 is MNHEY, CDR2 SMNVEV (reference sequence). CDR3 length: 13 residues. CDR3 region: CASSLWGADTQYF. The CDR3 DNA is TGTGCCAGCAGTTTATGGGGGGCAGATACGCAGTATTTT.

Ten or more counts support this clonotype. The rearrangement joins TRBV7-9 to TRBJ2-5; D gene ambiguous. This CDR3 spans 12 amino acids. Germline V gene lookup returns CDR1 SEHNR and CDR2 FQNEAQ (reference sequence). Trimming removed 4 bases at V and 5 bases at J, with 8 bases between. The CDR3: CASSYLTETQYF. The CDR3 nucleotides read TGTGCCAGCAGCTACCTGACGGAGACCCAGTACTTC.

This chain links TRBV7-9 with TRBJ1-1; maybe TRBD1 (6 bases). The CDR3 covers 15 residues. Looked up from germline, CDR1 is SEHNR and CDR2 is FQNEAQ (reference sequence). The V and J ends lost 5 bases and 2 bases respectively, with 15 bases between them. The CDR3 loop reads CASSPLGGQNTEAFF. CDR3 DNA sequence: TGTGCCAGCAGCCCGCTGGGGGGGCAAAACACTGAAGCTTTCTTT.

The chain carries TRBV12-3 or TRBV12-4 and TRBJ2-5; weak D call: TRBD2 (6 bases). V shed 2 bases and J shed 2 bases, with 9 bases lying between them. This CDR3 comprises 14 residues. CDR3 sequence: CASSLSGRQETQYF. Written as DNA, the CDR3 is TGTGCCAGCAGTTTATCAGGGAGGCAAGAGACCCAGTACTTC.

This clonotype was detected a few times. The chain recombines TRBV5-1 with TRBJ2-7; D is possibly TRBD1 or TRBD2 (5 bases each). The CDR3 has 16 amino acids. Between the trimmed V and J ends, which lost 4 bases and 0 bases, there was a span of 17 bases. CDR1 is SGHRS, CDR2 YFSETQ, per germline. CDR3 residues: CASSPRVGTSSYEQYF. For the CDR3, the DNA is TGCGCCAGCAGCCCCAGGGTTGGGACCAGCTCCTACGAGCAGTACTTC.

This clonotype was seen ten or more times. The J gene is TRBJ2-7, the V gene TRBV27, with TRBD1 matching 8 bases. This CDR3 region has 15 residues. V lost 5 bases to trimming and J lost 5 bases; unmatched junction nucleotides: 11. CDR1 is MNHEY and CDR2 is SMNVEV in the germline V gene (reference sequence). The CDR3 region is CASSAETGEFHEQYF. CDR3 bases: TGTGCCAGCAGTGCGGAGACAGGGGAGTTCCACGAGCAGTACTTC.

This clonotype was recorded a few times. The genes are TRBV12-3 or TRBV12-4 and TRBJ1-2; D unresolved. The V end was cut by 1 base, the J end by 1 base, with 7 bases between. The CDR3 consists of 14 residues. The CDR3 region has the DNA TGTGCCAGCAGTTTAGGTACAGTTAACTATGGCTACACCTTC. It codes for CASSLGTVNYGYTF.

The rearrangement links TRBV7-2 to TRBJ1-2; tentatively, D is TRBD1 (6 bases). The CDR3 runs to 17 residues. Germline CDR1 and CDR2: SGHTA and FQGNSA. V gave up 0 bases and J gave up 4 bases, with 18 bases separating them. CDR3 nucleotides: TGTGCCAGCAGCTTAGCCTACATTAACACAGGGAGCTATGGCTACACCTTC. This sequence encodes CASSLAYINTGSYGYTF.

This clonotype has more than one count but fewer than ten. The rearrangement links TRBV6-5 to TRBJ2-3, with a tentative D call TRBD1 (5 bases). Germline-derived CDR1 and CDR2 are MNHEY and SVGAGI. The CDR3 is made up of 15 amino acids. The germline V and J ends were trimmed by 2 bases and 0 bases, with 9 bases remaining between them. DNA for the CDR3: TGTGCCAGCAGTTACGGGGCAACTAGCACAGATACGCAGTATTTT. It is translated as CASSYGATSTDTQYF.